These 28 T cell receptor beta chains were sequenced from one sample in a study of blood T cell repertoires in COVID-19. TCRdb keeps only in-frame clones here, not all; method: immunoSEQ multiplex PCR. The sample holds more than 95,000 clones; roughly 90% are singletons and the top ten take approximately 3.6%. The sequencing input was peripheral blood. All receptors come from a woman aged 55-69 years with acute or convalescent COVID-19.

This chain connects TRBV7-4 to TRBJ1-4; the D is unclear. The ends were cut back, 8 bases at V and 8 bases at J, with 15 bases in the middle. The germline gives CDR1 SGHVT, CDR2 SQSDAQ. The CDR3 has 13 amino acids. The CDR3: CASARFEREKLFF. Here the CDR3 DNA reads TGTGCCAGCGCCCGATTCGAGAGGGAAAAACTGTTTTTT.

This clone came up once. The V and J genes are TRBV3-1 (or the pseudogene TRBV3-2) and TRBJ2-7; no firm D call. The V end was cut by 1 base, the J end by 1 base, with 8 bases between. Germline CDR1 reads LGHDT; CDR2 reads YNNKEL (reference sequence). The CDR3 spans 14 residues. CDR3 nucleotides: TGTGCCAGCAGCCAAGTCGAACGGTCCTACGAGCAGTACTTC. This encodes CASSQVERSYEQYF.

The rearrangement uses TRBV28 and TRBJ2-1, with TRBD1 matching 9 bases. With 6 bases clipped from V and 3 bases from J, the junction kept 6 bases outside the gene matches. In germline, CDR1 is MDHEN, CDR2 SYDVKM. The CDR3 consists of 15 residues. As DNA, the CDR3 is TGTGCCAGCAGGGTACAGGGGGCCTTCTACAATGAGCAGTTCTTC. Its translation: CASRVQGAFYNEQFF.

This chain joins TRBV11-2 and TRBJ1-1; D ambiguous. Trimming left V 5 bases short and J 7 bases short, with 11 bases between. This CDR3 has 12 residues. CDR1 SGHAT and CDR2 FQNNGV come from the germline V gene. CDR3 in DNA: TGTGCCAGCAGCCCAACTTACCTTGAAGCTTTCTTT. Protein product: CASSPTYLEAFF.

Remarks on this clone: The junction differs from germline at one of its ends, possibly a read error. DNA for the CDR3: TGTGCCAGCAGCCTAGCGGGAGCGGTCTACAATGAGCAGTTCTTC. Amino acid sequence: CASSLAGAVYNEQFF. This chain links TRBV7-8 with TRBJ2-1; the match to TRBD2 covers 10 bases. The CDR3 spans 15 residues. Per germline, CDR1 SGHVS and CDR2 FQNEAQ.

This sequence joins TRBV3-1 (or the pseudogene TRBV3-2) and TRBJ2-7, with D perhaps TRBD1 (5 bases). CDR3 length: 13 residues. The V gene lost 4 bases and the J gene lost 3 bases, with 10 bases spanning the gap. In germline, CDR1 is LGHDT, CDR2 YNNKEL (reference sequence). The CDR3 sequence is CASSRGMGYEQYF. CDR3 DNA sequence: TGTGCCAGCAGCCGGGGCATGGGCTACGAGCAGTACTTC.

J is TRBJ1-2 and V is TRBV3-1 (or the pseudogene TRBV3-2); D possibly corresponds to TRBD1 (5 bases). Germline assignment: CDR1 LGHDT and CDR2 YNNKEL (reference sequence). V was shortened by 4 bases and J by 11 bases, with 17 bases between the two germline ends. The CDR3 is 13 residues long. The CDR3 here is CASSLWDSFGYTF. For the CDR3, the DNA is TGTGCCAGCAGCCTTTGGGACTCGTTCGGGTACACCTTC.

This sequence joins TRBV18 and TRBJ2-4, with a tentative D call TRBD1 (5 bases). The CDR3 is 15 amino acids. Trimming took 2 bases from V and 3 from J, leaving 11 bases between them. Per germline, CDR1 KGHSH and CDR2 LQKENI. This CDR3 is CASSPIRVDKNIQYF. CDR3 coding DNA: TGTGCCAGCTCACCAATCAGGGTAGACAAAAACATTCAGTACTTC.

V gene TRBV7-2 combines with J gene TRBJ1-5; no clear D gene. V was clipped by 1 base and J by 3 bases, with 10 bases between them. The CDR3 has 15 residues. Germline V lookup: CDR1 SGHTA, CDR2 FQGNSA. The CDR3 sequence is CASSLVDGLNQPQHF. CDR3 in DNA: TGTGCCAGCAGCTTAGTAGACGGACTCAATCAGCCCCAGCATTTT. Together with reference TRBV7-2 and TRBJ1-5, the CDR3 gives the full variable domain: GAGVSQSPSNKVTEKGKDVELRCDPISGHTALYWYRQSLGQGLEFLIYFQGNSAPDKSGLPSDRFSAERTGGSVSTLTIQRTQQEDSAVYLCASSLVDGLNQPQHFGDGTRLSIL.

The J gene is TRBJ2-1, the V gene TRBV9; 10 bases line up with TRBD2. CDR1 and CDR2 from the germline V gene are SGDLS and YYNGEE. V trimming: 3 bases; J trimming: 8 bases; junction bases outside the gene matches: 8. This CDR3 comprises 15 residues. CDR3 in DNA: TGTGCCAGCAGCGCCACAGCGGGAGGGGATGATGAGCAGTTCTTC. Translated: CASSATAGGDDEQFF.

V and J are TRBV5-6 and TRBJ1-1; D is perhaps TRBD1 (6 bases). The CDR3 is made up of 15 amino acids. Trimming pared 4 bases from V and 1 base from J, leaving 14 bases between. CDR1 SGHDT and CDR2 YYEEEE come from the germline V gene. The CDR3 sequence: CASSRLDRPNTEAFF. CDR3 nucleotides: TGTGCCAGCAGCCGCTTGGACAGACCGAACACTGAAGCTTTCTTT.

The rearrangement uses TRBV7-8 and TRBJ1-5; 8 bases map to TRBD1. The CDR3 extends over 14 amino acids. Germline V gene lookup returns CDR1 SGHVS and CDR2 FQNEAQ. Germline trimming cut 5 bases from V and 2 bases from J; bases unmatched to any gene: 2. CDR3 nucleotide sequence: TGTGCCAGCAGCCCGACAGGGGGCAATCAGCCCCAGCATTTT. Translated: CASSPTGGNQPQHF.

The chain recombines TRBV11-2 with TRBJ1-1; 9 positions match TRBD1. Germline CDR1 reads SGHAT; CDR2 reads FQNNGV. The CDR3 totals 16 residues. Trimming at V came to 3 bases and at J to 3 bases, leaving 8 bases not matched to a gene. CDR3 residues: CASSLGTGWEDTEAFF. DNA for the CDR3: TGTGCCAGCAGCTTGGGGACAGGGTGGGAGGACACTGAAGCTTTCTTT.

This clone came up a few times. The rearrangement links TRBV3-1 (or the pseudogene TRBV3-2) to TRBJ1-2; D is undetermined. The CDR3 extends over 13 amino acids. The V and J ends lost 4 bases and 1 base respectively, with 7 bases between them. The V gene's germline CDR1 is LGHDT and CDR2 YNNKEL (reference sequence). The CDR3 sequence: CASSLVVNYGYTF. CDR3 nucleotide sequence: TGTGCCAGCAGCCTGGTAGTTAACTATGGCTACACCTTC.

The gene calls are TRBV5-1 and TRBJ2-7; D may be TRBD2 (6 bases). This CDR3 has 15 amino acids. The V end was cut by 3 bases, the J end by 7 bases, with 20 bases between. Germline lookup yields CDR1 SGHRS and CDR2 YFSETQ. CDR3: CASSWGSGSPGEQYF. For the CDR3, the DNA is TGCGCCAGCAGCTGGGGCTCCGGGAGCCCGGGGGAGCAGTACTTC.

This clone was seen a handful of times. Written as DNA, the CDR3 is TGTGCCAGCAGTGAAGTTGCAGGGGGCTCCTACAATGAGCAGTTCTTC. Encoded protein: CASSEVAGGSYNEQFF. The J gene is TRBJ2-1, the V gene TRBV6-1; 7 nucleotides line up with TRBD1. The CDR3 is made up of 16 amino acids. J lost 0 bases, V lost 1 base, and 3 bases had no gene match. Germline CDR1 reads MNHNS; CDR2 reads SASEGT.

The chain employs TRBV3-1 (or the pseudogene TRBV3-2) and TRBJ1-5; D gene uncertain. V was cut by 4 bases and J by 4 bases, with 11 bases left in between. The CDR3 loop spans 14 amino acids. Germline CDR1 is LGHDT and CDR2 is YNNKEL (reference sequence). The CDR3 protein is CASSPLGWNQPQHF. The CDR3 bases are TGTGCCAGCAGCCCCCTGGGCTGGAATCAGCCCCAGCATTTT.

This clone was observed once. The chain has TRBV28 and TRBJ2-7, with 8 bases fitting TRBD2. The CDR3 spans 17 residues. Per the germline V gene, CDR1 is MDHEN and CDR2 is SYDVKM. J was trimmed by 1 base and V by 4 bases; bases with no gene match: 12. Here the CDR3 reads CASSSLWLAGPSYEQYV. CDR3 in DNA: TGTGCCAGCAGTTCCCTTTGGCTAGCGGGCCCGTCCTACGAGCAGTACGTC.

The table lists this clone with a count of one. The V and J genes are TRBV9 and TRBJ2-7; D uncertain. Germline V gives CDR1 SGDLS, CDR2 YYNGEE. This CDR3 region has 15 residues. The V end was cut by 4 bases, the J end by 4 bases, with 18 bases between. The CDR3 is CASSPLSVASYEQYF. DNA for the CDR3: TGTGCCAGCAGCCCACTTTCGGTAGCAAGTTACGAGCAGTACTTC. The full variable domain, with the rest looked up from reference TRBV9 and TRBJ2-7, is DSGVTQTPKHLITATGQRVTLRCSPRSGDLSVYWYQQSLDQGLQFLIQYYNGEERAKGNILERFSAQQFPDLHSELNLSSLELGDSALYFCASSPLSVASYEQYFGPGTRLTVT.

The V gene is TRBV13, the J gene TRBJ1-2; the match to TRBD1 covers 7 bases. The trim removed 5 bases at V and 8 bases at J, leaving 11 bases unmatched. The CDR3 has 14 amino acids. Germline-derived CDR1 and CDR2 are PRHDT and FYEKMQ (reference sequence). CDR3 nucleotide sequence: TGTGCCAGCAGCATATCGACAGGGCGTTGGGGCTACACCTTC. It specifies CASSISTGRWGYTF.

V and J are TRBV7-2 and TRBJ1-2; TRBD1 aligns across 8 bases. Trimming took 5 bases from V and 8 from J; bases not matched to a gene: 7. Germline values: CDR1 SGHTA, CDR2 FQGNSA. The CDR3 has 13 amino acids. CDR3 sequence (DNA): TGTGCCAGCAGCCCTGGACAGGGAAGCGGCTACACCTTC. Its translation is CASSPGQGSGYTF.

The rearrangement joins TRBV19 to TRBJ1-2; 8 nucleotides line up with TRBD1. After removal of 0 bases from V and 4 bases from J, the junction contained 10 bases not matched to a gene. The CDR3 sequence is 17 residues long. Germline values: CDR1 LNHDA, CDR2 SQIVND (reference sequence). As DNA, the CDR3 is TGTGCCAGTAGTATAGACAGGGGGCGCGGTACCTCCTATGGCTACACCTTC. Translation gives CASSIDRGRGTSYGYTF.

The rearrangement links TRBV5-1 to TRBJ2-1, with 9 bases matching TRBD1. The length of the CDR3 is 22 residues. The ends lost 0 bases at V and 0 bases at J; junction bases unmatched: 19. Germline V lookup: CDR1 SGHRS, CDR2 YFSETQ. DNA of the CDR3: TGCGCCAGCAGCTTGGGACTGGACAGGGGCCTTCATTTGCCAAGCTCCTACAATGAGCAGTTCTTC. Translation gives CASSLGLDRGLHLPSSYNEQFF. Full variable domain (rest looked up from reference TRBV5-1 and TRBJ2-1): KAGVTQTPRYLIKTRGQQVTLSCSPISGHRSVSWYQQTPGQGLQFLFEYFSETQRNKGNFPGRFSGRQFSNSRSEMNVSTLELGDSALYLCASSLGLDRGLHLPSSYNEQFFGPGTRLTVL.

This clone turned up a few times. The chain couples TRBV6-2 or TRBV6-3 to TRBJ2-1; D possibly corresponds to TRBD2 (6 bases). This CDR3 region has 17 residues. V lost 5 bases to trimming and J lost 9 bases, with 26 bases between them. CDR1 is MNHEY, CDR2 SVGEGT, per germline. CDR3 sequence reads: CASSLTWTSPEGAEQFF. As DNA, the CDR3 is TGTGCCAGCAGTCTTACCTGGACTTCCCCGGAGGGTGCTGAGCAGTTCTTC.

V usage is TRBV5-1 and J usage is TRBJ1-3; 7 positions agree with TRBD1. The CDR3 has 16 residues. Losses at the gene ends were 7 bases for V and 0 bases for J; bases not matched to a gene: 10. CDR1 is SGHRS and CDR2 is YFSETQ in the germline V gene. The DNA for the CDR3 is TGCGCCAGCGCCCTGACAGGGCCTAGCTCTGGAAACACCATATATTTT. It specifies CASALTGPSSGNTIYF.

The sample holds one count of this clone. The chain's CDR3 is CASSLEPGQRRDGYTF. CDR3 bases: TGTGCCAGCAGCTTAGAGCCAGGGCAGAGGAGGGATGGCTACACCTTC. This chain connects TRBV7-2 to TRBJ1-2; tentatively, D is TRBD1 (5 bases). The germline CDR1 and CDR2 sequences are SGHTA and FQGNSA. The CDR3 spans 16 residues. The V and J ends lost 1 base and 6 bases respectively, with 18 bases between them.

The chain is built from TRBV4-1 and TRBJ1-4; 9 positions agree with TRBD1. The junction had 5 bases not matched to a gene; V was cut back by 5 bases and J by 7 bases. Germline loops: CDR1 MGHRA, CDR2 YSYEKL. The CDR3 is 14 amino acids. The CDR3 DNA sequence: TGCGCCAGCAGCTGGGACAGGGTAATTGAAAAACTGTTTTTT. Amino acids: CASSWDRVIEKLFF.

The rearrangement uses TRBV6-5 and TRBJ1-3; D possibly corresponds to TRBD1 (6 bases). The CDR3 contains 15 residues. V was cut by 6 bases and J by 0 bases, with 12 bases left in between. The germline V gene encodes CDR1 MNHEY and CDR2 SVGAGI. This CDR3 is CASSRTGSSGNTIYF. CDR3 bases: TGTGCCAGCAGCCGTACAGGGAGCTCTGGAAACACCATATATTTT.